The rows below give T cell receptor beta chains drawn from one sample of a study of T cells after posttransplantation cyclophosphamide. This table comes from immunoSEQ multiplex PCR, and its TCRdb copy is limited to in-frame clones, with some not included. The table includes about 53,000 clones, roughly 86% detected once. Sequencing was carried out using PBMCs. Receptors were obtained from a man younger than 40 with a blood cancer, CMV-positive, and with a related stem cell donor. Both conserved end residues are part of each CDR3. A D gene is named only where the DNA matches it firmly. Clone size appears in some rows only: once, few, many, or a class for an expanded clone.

CDR3 protein: CASSLGPYTGELLF; CDR3 DNA: TGTGCCAGCAGCCTAGGACCGTACACCGGGGAGCTGCTTTTT; D gene: -; J gene: TRBJ2-2; V gene: TRBV11-3; clone size: -
CDR3 protein: CASSQEWTSGTDTQYF; CDR3 DNA: TGTGCCAGCAGCCAAGAATGGACTAGCGGCACAGATACGCAGTATTTT; D gene: TRBD2; J gene: TRBJ2-3; V gene: TRBV4-2; clone size: few
CDR3 protein: CASSQGLAVNTGELFF; CDR3 DNA: TGTGCCAGCAGCCAGGGGCTAGCGGTGAACACCGGGGAGCTGTTTTTT; D gene: -; J gene: TRBJ2-2; V gene: TRBV2; clone size: -
CDR3 protein: CATQLGDEMNEQFF; CDR3 DNA: TGTGCCACCCAATTAGGGGATGAGATGAATGAGCAGTTCTTC; D gene: -; J gene: TRBJ2-1; V gene: TRBV6-1; clone size: -
CDR3 protein: CASSNGQGGRLQETQYF; CDR3 DNA: TGCGCCAGCAGTAATGGTCAAGGCGGGAGGCTCCAAGAGACCCAGTACTTC; D gene: TRBD2; J gene: TRBJ2-5; V gene: TRBV5-1; clone size: once
CDR3 protein: CASSLPSGSQETQYF; CDR3 DNA: TGCGCCAGCAGCCTCCCCAGCGGGAGCCAGGAGACCCAGTACTTC; D gene: TRBD2; J gene: TRBJ2-5; V gene: TRBV5-1; clone size: -
CDR3 protein: CASSIEPGIYNEQFF; CDR3 DNA: TGTGCCAGTAGTATAGAACCGGGAATCTACAATGAGCAGTTCTTC; D gene: -; J gene: TRBJ2-1; V gene: TRBV19; clone size: -
CDR3 protein: CASSFSGKPGELFF; CDR3 DNA: TGCGCCAGCAGCTTTAGCGGGAAGCCCGGGGAGCTGTTTTTT; D gene: TRBD2; J gene: TRBJ2-2; V gene: TRBV4-1; clone size: -
CDR3 protein: CASSDGGTSGSSEQFF; CDR3 DNA: TGTGCCAGCAGCGACGGAGGGACTAGCGGGAGTAGTGAGCAGTTCTTC; D gene: TRBD2; J gene: TRBJ2-1; V gene: TRBV9; clone size: -
CDR3 protein: CASSPKVAGGVEQFF; CDR3 DNA: TGTGCCAGCAGCCCCAAGGTGGCGGGAGGGGTGGAGCAGTTCTTC; D gene: TRBD2; J gene: TRBJ2-1; V gene: TRBV5-4; clone size: -
CDR3 protein: CASSLFPGTRDNEQFF; CDR3 DNA: TGTGCCAGCAGTTTATTCCCTGGGACTAGGGACAATGAGCAGTTCTTC; D gene: TRBD2; J gene: TRBJ2-1; V gene: TRBV27; clone size: -
CDR3 protein: CASSPVTGLRIYGYTF; CDR3 DNA: TGTGCCAGCTCCCCTGTGACAGGGCTAAGAATCTATGGCTACACCTTC; D gene: TRBD1; J gene: TRBJ1-2; V gene: TRBV18; clone size: -
CDR3 protein: CASSRETGPTQTEAFF; CDR3 DNA: TGTGCCAGCAGCCGAGAGACAGGTCCAACTCAGACTGAAGCTTTCTTT; D gene: -; J gene: TRBJ1-1; V gene: TRBV9; clone size: -
CDR3 protein: CARSKGLAHYYGYTF; CDR3 DNA: TGCGCCAGGTCTAAGGGGCTGGCCCACTACTATGGCTACACCTTC; D gene: -; J gene: TRBJ1-2; V gene: TRBV10-1; clone size: -
CDR3 protein: CASSLATSGANEQFF; CDR3 DNA: TGCGCCAGCAGCTTGGCAACTAGCGGAGCCAATGAGCAGTTCTTC; D gene: TRBD2; J gene: TRBJ2-1; V gene: TRBV5-1; clone size: -
CDR3 protein: CASSFQGQIYEQYF; CDR3 DNA: TGTGCCAGCAGTTTCCAGGGACAGATATACGAGCAGTACTTC; D gene: TRBD1; J gene: TRBJ2-7; V gene: TRBV27; clone size: -
CDR3 protein: CASSLVGVASPEAFF; CDR3 DNA: TGTGCCAGCAGCTTAGTCGGGGTAGCGTCCCCTGAAGCTTTCTTT; D gene: -; J gene: TRBJ1-1; V gene: TRBV7-9; clone size: -
CDR3 protein: CASSRMAFSYGYTF; CDR3 DNA: TGTGCCAGCAGCCGCATGGCATTCTCCTATGGCTACACCTTC; D gene: -; J gene: TRBJ1-2; V gene: TRBV5-6; clone size: -
CDR3 protein: CASSSGTSGFQETQYF; CDR3 DNA: TGTGCCAGCAGTTCGGGGACTAGCGGGTTTCAAGAGACCCAGTACTTC; D gene: TRBD2; J gene: TRBJ2-5; V gene: TRBV28; clone size: few
CDR3 protein: CASSFEDRTSFQFF; CDR3 DNA: TGCGCCAGCAGCTTCGAGGACAGGACCAGTTTCCAGTTCTTC; D gene: TRBD1; J gene: TRBJ2-1; V gene: TRBV5-1; clone size: -
CDR3 protein: CASSLTGNTEAFF; CDR3 DNA: TGTGCCAGCAGCCTGACAGGGAACACTGAAGCTTTCTTT; D gene: -; J gene: TRBJ1-1; V gene: TRBV6-6; clone size: -
CDR3 protein: CASRTRAGGNNEQFF; CDR3 DNA: TGTGCCAGCAGGACCCGAGCGGGAGGTAACAATGAGCAGTTCTTC; D gene: TRBD2; J gene: TRBJ2-1; V gene: TRBV2; clone size: -
CDR3 protein: CASSLGAGTSGFNEQFF; CDR3 DNA: TGTGCCAGCAGCTTAGGCGCTGGGACTAGCGGGTTTAATGAGCAGTTCTTC; D gene: TRBD2; J gene: TRBJ2-1; V gene: TRBV13; clone size: -
CDR3 protein: CASSLGTPYSGNTIYF; CDR3 DNA: TGTGCCAGCAGCTTAGGAACACCGTACTCTGGAAACACCATATATTTT; D gene: -; J gene: TRBJ1-3; V gene: TRBV11-2; clone size: -
CDR3 protein: CASSLRTTDTQYF; CDR3 DNA: TGTGCCAGTAGTCTCAGAACCACAGATACGCAGTATTTT; D gene: -; J gene: TRBJ2-3; V gene: TRBV19; clone size: -
CDR3 protein: CASSFMIERTEAFF; CDR3 DNA: TGTGCCAGCAGCTTTATGATCGAGAGGACTGAAGCTTTCTTT; D gene: -; J gene: TRBJ1-1; V gene: TRBV7-9; clone size: -
CDR3 protein: CASSGRGRMNTEAFF; CDR3 DNA: TGTGCCAGCAGCGGAAGGGGGCGGATGAACACTGAAGCTTTCTTT; D gene: TRBD1; J gene: TRBJ1-1; V gene: TRBV11-2; clone size: -
CDR3 protein: CASSWSGTSGGEQFF; CDR3 DNA: TGTGCCAGCAGTTGGTCCGGGACTAGCGGTGGCGAGCAGTTCTTC; D gene: TRBD2; J gene: TRBJ2-1; V gene: TRBV7-8; clone size: -
CDR3 protein: CASSLTGGLEAFF; CDR3 DNA: TGTGCCAGCAGCTTGACAGGGGGGTTAGAAGCTTTCTTT; D gene: TRBD1; J gene: TRBJ1-1; V gene: TRBV7-2; clone size: -
CDR3 protein: CASSSTSPGLRGYNEQFF; CDR3 DNA: TGTGCCAGCAGCTCCACAAGTCCGGGACTTAGGGGATACAATGAGCAGTTCTTC; D gene: -; J gene: TRBJ2-1; V gene: TRBV7-9; clone size: -
CDR3 protein: CASSSQGALTGNTIYF; CDR3 DNA: TGTGCCAGCAGCTCCCAGGGGGCGCTTACCGGAAACACCATATATTTT; D gene: TRBD1; J gene: TRBJ1-3; V gene: TRBV5-5; clone size: few
CDR3 protein: CAISDTLMTSGSGNEQFF; CDR3 DNA: TGTGCCATCAGTGATACGCTCATGACTAGCGGGAGTGGAAATGAGCAGTTCTTC; D gene: TRBD2; J gene: TRBJ2-1; V gene: TRBV10-3; clone size: -
CDR3 protein: CASSFESKPQDEQFF; CDR3 DNA: TGTGCCAGCAGTTTCGAGTCTAAACCCCAGGATGAGCAGTTCTTC; D gene: -; J gene: TRBJ2-1; V gene: TRBV28; clone size: -
CDR3 protein: CSGRLAGRTDTQYF; CDR3 DNA: TGCAGCGGCCGGTTAGCGGGGCGCACAGATACGCAGTATTTT; D gene: TRBD2; J gene: TRBJ2-3; V gene: TRBV29-1; clone size: -
CDR3 protein: CASSRRGQGSFYEQYF; CDR3 DNA: TGTGCCAGCAGCCGACGCGGACAGGGAAGTTTCTACGAGCAGTACTTC; D gene: TRBD1; J gene: TRBJ2-7; V gene: TRBV5-8; clone size: -
CDR3 protein: CASSPLIGDTYEQYF; CDR3 DNA: TGTGCCAGCAGTCCCCTGATTGGGGACACGTACGAGCAGTACTTC; D gene: -; J gene: TRBJ2-7; V gene: TRBV27; clone size: -
CDR3 protein: CASIKGGTQYF; CDR3 DNA: TGTGCCAGCATTAAAGGGGGGACCCAGTACTTC; D gene: -; J gene: TRBJ2-5; V gene: TRBV5-5; clone size: few
CDR3 protein: CASTGQGAFTEAFF; CDR3 DNA: TGTGCCAGTACAGGACAGGGCGCGTTCACTGAAGCTTTCTTT; D gene: TRBD1; J gene: TRBJ1-1; V gene: TRBV19; clone size: few
CDR3 protein: CASSLGQSSYNEQFF; CDR3 DNA: TGCGCCAGCAGCTTGGGACAGAGCTCCTACAATGAGCAGTTCTTC; D gene: -; J gene: TRBJ2-1; V gene: TRBV5-1; clone size: -
CDR3 protein: CASSWGQANYGYTF; CDR3 DNA: TGTGCCAGCAGCTGGGGACAGGCCAACTATGGCTACACCTTC; D gene: TRBD1; J gene: TRBJ1-2; V gene: TRBV7-2; clone size: -
CDR3 protein: CASSQDPWRRAGETQYF; CDR3 DNA: TGCGCCAGCAGCCAAGACCCTTGGCGGAGGGCCGGAGAGACCCAGTACTTC; D gene: -; J gene: TRBJ2-5; V gene: TRBV4-3; clone size: once
CDR3 protein: CASSYLTGGGTFF; CDR3 DNA: TGTGCCAGCAGTTACCTGACAGGGGGCGGAACTTTCTTT; D gene: TRBD1; J gene: TRBJ1-1; V gene: TRBV6-6; clone size: -
CDR3 protein: CAGWNGTSGRVRAGELFF; CDR3 DNA: TGTGCCGGCTGGAACGGGACTAGCGGGAGAGTTCGGGCCGGGGAGCTGTTTTTT; D gene: TRBD2; J gene: TRBJ2-2; V gene: TRBV5-4; clone size: -
CDR3 protein: CASSPKDRGGYTF; CDR3 DNA: TGTGCCAGCTCACCAAAGGATCGGGGAGGCTACACCTTC; D gene: -; J gene: TRBJ1-2; V gene: TRBV18; clone size: -
CDR3 protein: CASGQGQATNEKLFF; CDR3 DNA: TGTGCCAGCGGACAGGGGCAAGCAACTAATGAAAAACTGTTTTTT; D gene: TRBD1; J gene: TRBJ1-4; V gene: TRBV6-5; clone size: few
CDR3 protein: CASSSMVGGSHEQYF; CDR3 DNA: TGTGCCAGCAGCAGTATGGTGGGAGGTTCCCACGAGCAGTACTTC; D gene: -; J gene: TRBJ2-7; V gene: TRBV7-2; clone size: -
CDR3 protein: CASSLRGGDSYTF; CDR3 DNA: TGTGCCAGCAGCTTACGCGGGGGCGATAGCTACACCTTC; D gene: -; J gene: TRBJ1-2; V gene: TRBV11-3; clone size: -
CDR3 protein: CASSPGGDTQYF; CDR3 DNA: TGTGCCAGCTCACCCGGAGGAGATACGCAGTATTTT; D gene: -; J gene: TRBJ2-3; V gene: TRBV18; clone size: -
CDR3 protein: CASRRDRRTDTQYF; CDR3 DNA: TGTGCCAGCAGACGGGACAGACGCACAGATACGCAGTATTTT; D gene: TRBD1; J gene: TRBJ2-3; V gene: TRBV7-2; clone size: -
CDR3 protein: CASRPGAGGPPFF; CDR3 DNA: TGTGCCAGCCGGCCCGGGGCGGGAGGGCCTCCGTTCTTC; D gene: TRBD2; J gene: TRBJ2-1; V gene: TRBV2; clone size: -
CDR3 protein: CASSPRTGRDTEAFF; CDR3 DNA: TGTGCCAGCAGCCCCCGGACAGGGAGGGACACTGAAGCTTTCTTT; D gene: TRBD1; J gene: TRBJ1-1; V gene: TRBV7-2; clone size: -
CDR3 protein: CASSLAGTSGLNEQFF; CDR3 DNA: TGTGCCAGCAGCTTAGCAGGGACTAGCGGCCTCAATGAGCAGTTCTTC; D gene: TRBD2; J gene: TRBJ2-1; V gene: TRBV7-2; clone size: -
CDR3 protein: CSVSGTGVTGELFF; CDR3 DNA: TGCAGCGTTTCCGGGACAGGGGTGACCGGGGAGCTGTTTTTT; D gene: TRBD1; J gene: TRBJ2-2; V gene: TRBV29-1; clone size: once
CDR3 protein: CASSAPGGTYEQYF; CDR3 DNA: TGTGCCAGCAGTGCGCCAGGAGGAACCTACGAGCAGTACTTC; D gene: -; J gene: TRBJ2-7; V gene: TRBV5-4; clone size: -
CDR3 protein: CATRKGLGINTQYF; CDR3 DNA: TGTGCCACCCGAAAGGGGCTAGGGATTAATACGCAGTATTTT; D gene: -; J gene: TRBJ2-3; V gene: TRBV28; clone size: -